The present T cell receptor (beta chain) was sequenced within a study of patients and donors after allogeneic stem cell transplantation (dated by TCRdb to 2020 to 2021). Library preparation employed RT-PCR. Sequencing relied on a NextSeq 550. Starting from the raw public reads, TCRdb applied fastp trimming at Q25, assembled clones with MiXCR and retained in-frame beta chains. Each entry merges the rows of one CDR3 protein and shows their most common DNA and genes. This sample has over 30,000 distinct CDR3 sequences in its table, and 35% to 40% of those were observed once. The top ten hold 76% of the sample. In the germline V gene (reference sequence), CDR1 corresponds to DFQATT and CDR2 to SNEGSKA. The CDR3 numbers 14 residues from cysteine through phenylalanine. Of the read, only the CDR3 DNA is kept; its 42 bases are in frame from base 1. V is pared back by 6 bases and J by 7 bases, with 21 bases lying between the germline termini.

In regard to this clonotype: What antigen it recognizes has not been identified. Per-base quality was not reported, and no clone a single base away is much larger than it.

The chain is made from TRBV20-1 and TRBJ1-2; a weak D assignment points to TRBD1 (6 bases agree). The sequencing input was blood, either unsorted or a sorted T cell fraction (not recorded which). This receptor was obtained from a human donor who was either an allogeneic HSCT recipient or a stem cell or donor lymphocyte infusion donor (not recorded which). It is not recorded whose cells these are; they may come from a transplant donor. CDR3 reads: CSATPGGGAGGYTF. The bases are TGCAGTGCCACCCCAGGCGGGGGGGCGGGTGGCTACACCTTC.